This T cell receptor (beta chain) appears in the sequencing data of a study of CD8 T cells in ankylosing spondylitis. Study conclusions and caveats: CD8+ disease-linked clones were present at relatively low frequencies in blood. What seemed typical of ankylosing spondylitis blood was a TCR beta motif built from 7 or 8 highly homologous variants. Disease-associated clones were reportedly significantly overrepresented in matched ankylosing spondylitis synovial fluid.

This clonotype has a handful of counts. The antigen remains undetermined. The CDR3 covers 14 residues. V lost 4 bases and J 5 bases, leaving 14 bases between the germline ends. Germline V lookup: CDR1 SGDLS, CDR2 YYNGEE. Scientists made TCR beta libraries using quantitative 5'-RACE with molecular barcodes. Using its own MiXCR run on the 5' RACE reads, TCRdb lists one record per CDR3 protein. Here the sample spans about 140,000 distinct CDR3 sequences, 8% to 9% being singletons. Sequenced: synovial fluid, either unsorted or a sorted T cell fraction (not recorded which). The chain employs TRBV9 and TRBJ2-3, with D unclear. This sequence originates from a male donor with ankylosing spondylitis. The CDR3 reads CASSPRPDVDTQYF. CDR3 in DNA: TGTGCCAGCAGCCCCCGCCCGGACGTAGATACGCAGTATTTT.